A selection of T cell receptor beta chains follows, all from one sample in a study of T-cell memory formation after mild COVID-19. TCRdb analysed the 5' RACE reads with MiXCR anew, one entry per CDR3 protein. The sample records hundreds of thousands of distinct CDR3 sequences, 15% to 20% being singletons. Specimen: PBMCs or a T cell subset sorted from them (not recorded which). The receptors originated from a man aged 18-30 years who had mild COVID-19 (a few samples of this study predate the infection). Cell type and time point are not known. Both conserved end residues are part of each CDR3. A D gene is named only where the DNA matches it firmly. The listing skips clone size in some rows; elsewhere it reads once, few, many or a size class.

size,D,V,J,CDR3,DNA
few,-,TRBV9,TRBJ1-1,CASSVKGVNTEAFF,TGTGCCAGCAGCGTAAAAGGGGTGAACACTGAAGCTTTCTTT
few,-,TRBV6-5,TRBJ2-3,CASSYQGGSYTDTQYF,TGTGCCAGCAGTTACCAAGGGGGGAGCTACACAGATACGCAGTATTTT
-,TRBD1,TRBV6-5,TRBJ1-2,CASGDRGPYGYTF,TGTGCCAGCGGGGACAGGGGGCCCTATGGCTACACCTTC
few,-,TRBV20-1,TRBJ2-1,CSARPLPGLEAYNEQFF,TGCAGTGCTAGACCTCTCCCGGGACTTGAAGCCTACAATGAGCAGTTCTTC
few,-,TRBV28,TRBJ1-1,CASSLLSGNRGAFF,TGTGCCAGCAGTTTGTTATCGGGCAACCGTGGAGCTTTCTTT
-,TRBD2,TRBV6-2/TRBV6-3,TRBJ2-5,CASGGGEQETQYF,TGTGCCAGCGGCGGGGGGGAGCAAGAGACCCAGTACTTC
-,TRBD2,TRBV20-1,TRBJ2-3,CSAIGGAASTDTQYF,TGCAGTGCTATCGGGGGGGCCGCTAGCACAGATACGCAGTATTTT
few,-,TRBV5-1,TRBJ2-7,CASSNPSGSYEQYF,TGCGCCAGCAGCAACCCATCGGGGTCCTACGAGCAGTACTTC
few,TRBD1,TRBV5-1,TRBJ2-2,CASSGGQPNTGELFF,TGCGCCAGCAGCGGGGGACAGCCGAACACCGGGGAGCTGTTTTTT
-,-,TRBV10-3,TRBJ2-3,CAIGGTTQGDTQYF,TGTGCCATCGGCGGGACCACACAGGGAGATACGCAGTATTTT
few,TRBD1,TRBV9,TRBJ2-3,CASSQTDRGDTQYF,TGTGCCAGCAGCCAAACGGACAGGGGAGATACGCAGTATTTT
few,-,TRBV5-6,TRBJ1-5,CASSWGYSNQPQHF,TGTGCCAGCAGCTGGGGTTATAGCAATCAGCCCCAGCATTTT
-,-,TRBV11-2,TRBJ2-5,CASSLRGWQETQYF,TGTGCCAGCAGCTTAAGGGGGTGGCAAGAGACCCAGTACTTC
few,-,TRBV4-3,TRBJ1-2,CASSQVLGSDGYTF,TGCGCCAGCAGCCAAGTCCTGGGTTCGGATGGCTACACCTTC
many,-,TRBV12-3/TRBV12-4,TRBJ1-3,CASSPSAGGNTIYF,TGTGCCAGCAGTCCGTCGGCGGGTGGAAACACCATATATTTT
-,-,TRBV7-6,TRBJ2-6,CASSLGPPSSGANVLTF,TGTGCCAGCAGCTTAGGACCCCCAAGCTCTGGGGCCAACGTCCTGACTTTC
few,TRBD1,TRBV7-9,TRBJ1-1,CASSETGVPFNTEAFF,TGTGCCAGCAGCGAAACAGGGGTCCCCTTCAACACTGAAGCTTTCTTT
-,-,TRBV25-1,TRBJ1-4,CASSEGSWRGSEKLFF,TGTGCCAGCAGTGAGGGAAGTTGGAGGGGCTCCGAAAAACTGTTTTTT
-,TRBD1,TRBV7-8,TRBJ1-2,CASSLGVAGGDGYTF,TGTGCCAGCAGCTTAGGAGTTGCAGGGGGCGATGGCTACACCTTC
-,-,TRBV7-2,TRBJ1-6,CASSLGRSPLHF,TGTGCCAGCAGCTTAGGTCGGTCACCCCTCCACTTT
-,-,TRBV28,TRBJ1-4,CASSLGLQKLFF,TGTGCCAGCAGTTTGGGGTTGCAGAAACTGTTTTTT
few,-,TRBV20-1,TRBJ1-1,CSAYTGFLATEAFF,TGCAGTGCTTACACGGGATTCCTGGCCACTGAAGCTTTCTTT
-,-,TRBV7-2,TRBJ2-2,CASSRNAIGGELFF,TGTGCCAGCAGCCGAAACGCGATTGGCGGGGAGCTGTTTTTT
few,-,TRBV6-5,TRBJ2-7,CASSYSWEGFTYEQYF,TGTGCCAGCAGTTACTCCTGGGAAGGGTTCACCTACGAGCAGTACTTC
-,-,TRBV6-2/TRBV6-3,TRBJ2-2,CASSRLSPGELFF,TGTGCCAGCAGTCGTCTTTCCCCCGGGGAGCTGTTTTTT
many,TRBD2,TRBV20-1,TRBJ2-4,CSARPTGGNIQYF,TGCAGTGCTAGACCGACGGGAGGGAACATTCAGTACTTC
few,-,TRBV7-8,TRBJ2-5,CASSLGNSVDTETQYF,TGTGCCAGCAGCTTAGGGAATAGCGTTGATACAGAGACCCAGTACTTC
many,-,TRBV12-3/TRBV12-4,TRBJ2-3,CASSTHTGTTDTQYF,TGTGCCAGCAGCACCCATACGGGGACCACAGATACGCAGTATTTT
once,-,TRBV27,TRBJ1-2,CASSFSSSFNYGYTF,TGTGCCAGCAGTTTTTCGAGTTCTTTTAACTATGGCTACACCTTC
-,-,TRBV7-3,TRBJ1-5,CASRGPMEQYSNQPQHF,TGTGCCAGCAGGGGACCAATGGAGCAATATAGCAATCAGCCCCAGCATTTT
few,-,TRBV5-1,TRBJ2-1,CASSSTRVEQFF,TGCGCCAGTAGCTCCACGCGGGTGGAGCAGTTCTTC
few,-,TRBV11-3,TRBJ2-7,CASSLQGSDEQYF,TGTGCCAGCAGCTTACAGGGAAGTGACGAGCAGTACTTC
-,-,TRBV18,TRBJ1-1,CASSVRYNPEAFF,TGTGCCAGCTCAGTCAGGTATAACCCTGAAGCTTTCTTT
few,-,TRBV6-6,TRBJ1-2,CASSYVTGYTF,TGTGCCAGCAGTTACGTGACCGGCTACACCTTC
-,-,TRBV7-3,TRBJ2-2,CASNTGTENTGELFF,TGTGCCAGCAACACCGGGACCGAGAACACCGGGGAGCTGTTTTTT
-,TRBD2,TRBV12-3/TRBV12-4,TRBJ2-1,CATTKAGGSYNEQFF,TGTGCCACCACCAAAGCGGGAGGGTCCTACAATGAGCAGTTCTTC
few,TRBD1,TRBV28,TRBJ1-5,CASSGDRERHF,TGTGCCAGCAGTGGTGACAGGGAAAGGCATTTT